This record covers a single T cell receptor beta chain. In the PCR, 60 Vbeta and 13 Jbeta primers were used. Assay: immunoSEQ multiplex PCR; the TCRdb copy retains only in-frame clones and omits some. The table lists roughly 150,000 clones, around 80% of them singletons. The germline gives CDR1 WNHNN, CDR2 SYGVQD (reference sequence). With 0 bases removed from V and 5 bases from J, the gap between germline ends came to 13 bases. The CDR3 is made up of 15 amino acids. This sample stems from a study of cytomegalovirus exposure and HLA in healthy donors. This rearrangement joins TRBV10-1 to TRBJ1-2; D might be TRBD1 (5 bases). The receptor was derived from a boy aged 2 to 10 in good health and CMV-seronegative. Input material: PBMCs. CDR3 DNA: TGCGCCAGCAGTGAGTCGATAGGGGTATGGTATGGCTACACCTTC. The encoded protein is CASSESIGVWYGYTF.